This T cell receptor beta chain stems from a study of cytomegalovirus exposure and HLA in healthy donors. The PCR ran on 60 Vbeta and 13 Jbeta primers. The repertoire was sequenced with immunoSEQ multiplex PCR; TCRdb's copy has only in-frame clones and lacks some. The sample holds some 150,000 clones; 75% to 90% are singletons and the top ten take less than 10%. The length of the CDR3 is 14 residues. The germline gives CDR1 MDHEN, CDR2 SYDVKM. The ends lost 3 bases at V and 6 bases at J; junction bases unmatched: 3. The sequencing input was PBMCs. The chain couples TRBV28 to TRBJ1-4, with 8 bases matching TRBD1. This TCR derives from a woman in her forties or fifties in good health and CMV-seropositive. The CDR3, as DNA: TGTGCCAGCAGTTTCGCGACAGGGGATGAAAAACTGTTTTTT. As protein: CASSFATGDEKLFF. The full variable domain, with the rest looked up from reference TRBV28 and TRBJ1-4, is DVKVTQSSRYLVKRTGEKVFLECVQDMDHENMFWYRQDPGLGLRLIYFSYDVKMKEKGDIPEGYSVSREKKERFSLILESASTNQTSMYLCASSFATGDEKLFFGSGTQLSVL.